This entry concerns a single T cell receptor beta chain. The table lists this clonotype with a few counts. Its antigen is unknown. Base qualities were left out, and no much larger clone turns up one base away. Systemically healthy Caucasian individuals from Russia, some 36 in total and aged roughly 6 to 90 years, were included as donors. Each donor gave around 9.9 milliliters of peripheral blood, collected into EDTA-treated Vacutainer tubes. Ficoll-Paque density-gradient centrifugation was used to isolate PBMCs, with at least 7 million obtained per sample. Total RNA was extracted from PBMCs with Trizol reagent, with at least 5 micrograms obtained per sample. The percentages of naive CD45RAhigh/CD27high T cells were determined by flow cytometry on a PBMC aliquot from every donor. There are 16 amino acids in the CDR3, from cysteine to phenylalanine inclusive. Of the read, only the CDR3 DNA is kept; its 48 bases are in frame from base 1. As encoded in the germline V gene, CDR1 is SGHRS while CDR2 is YFSETQ. Ends trimmed: V by 4 bases, J by 2 bases; bases unmatched to a gene: 3.

This sample was taken from a study of blood T cells in healthy people across ages (dated by TCRdb to 2014 to 2015). For context, the study as a whole: In model experiments, roughly one uniquely barcoded TCR beta cDNA molecule per two T cells was captured by template switching. To track age-related changes in TCR beta repertoire diversity, the study relied on deep sequencing normalized with unique cDNA molecular identifiers. The donors were divided into four age groups: young (average around 15 years), middle-aged (about 41), aged (approximately 62) and long-lived (roughly 82). Two additional independent replicas of 1 million unique cDNA reads from the same blood draw were analyzed for two donors (one aged 18 to 30 and one aged 80 or older). The investigation overall reported the following: There was a strong correlation between observed TCR beta diversity and the percentage of naive T cells measured by flow cytometry. Donor CMV infection status was unknown, potentially confounding age-related changes in expanded clonotypes. Conclusive comparison of naive and antigen-experienced compartments was prevented by the profiling of bulk unsorted PBMCs. Observed TCR beta diversity per million T cells fell roughly linearly with age, and a significant reduction was already apparent by age around 40. Compared with the aged group, the long-lived group had more naive CD4+ T cells, fewer expanded clones and increased TCR diversity, a pattern suggesting age selection. Estimates of total diversity from one million sequenced T cells were regarded as lower bounds and underestimates.

Library method: 5' RACE. The data were produced on an Illumina HiSeq 2500. A second PCR of roughly 6 to 12 cycles was run with a J-beta primer mix and a sample-barcoded 5' primer. A unique molecular identifier was introduced onto each TCR beta cDNA molecule by a template-switch 5' adaptor carrying 12 random nucleotides. Each sample yielded at least 3 million CDR3-containing paired-end reads. First-strand cDNA was synthesized from all RNA with the Mint cDNA synthesis kit, primed by a TRBC-specific oligonucleotide. All cDNA was treated with uracil-DNA glycosylase and then went through a first 18-cycle PCR with the universal primers M1SS and BC2_uni_R. On the authors' methods: Normalization of each sample was performed by random selection of 1 million high-quality reads, each carrying a distinct molecular identifier. Instead of being binned into consensus sequences, reads with shared molecular identifiers were discarded. MiTCR, with a Q25 quality threshold and the strictest error-elimination algorithm, was used for CDR3 identification, clonotype clustering and error correction. Lower-bound total TCR beta diversity was estimated with a nonparametric unseen species model using Euler transformation. TCRdb trimmed public reads at Q25 via fastp, called clones via MiXCR and kept in-frame beta chains. For every CDR3 protein sequence, its rows merge into one entry that carries the most common genes and DNA. The V and J calls reflect TCRdb's pipeline rather than the authors' work. The sample table lists around 700,000 distinct CDR3 sequences, 20% to 30% of them with a count of one. The ten largest clones add up to under 9.5% of the sample.

The sample also formed part of further work on T cells of mothers and their children. The second publication reports: Donors were nine systemically healthy Caucasian individuals: three mothers and their six children. cDNA synthesis consumed the entire amount of extracted RNA, loaded at approximately 1.6 ug RNA in each 15 ul reaction. In the second PCR, the M1S primer introduced both the sample barcodes and 2-4 random nucleotides. Over 8.5 million TCR beta CDR3 reads came from each mother, compared with millions of reads from each child. TCR recombination output is similarly shaped by thymic selection in related and unrelated pairs, with a minor effect exerted by inherited differences. Related mother-child pairs always showed normalized repertoire overlap that was slightly higher than in unrelated mother-child pairs, though the difference was never significant. With a sensitivity of approximately 92 clones per million clonotypes, no persistent microchimeric T cell clones were detected. To look for features that set related mother-child pairs apart from unrelated individuals, the researchers ran deep NGS to compare the TCR beta repertoires of mothers and children. On average, the children were 11 +/- 4 years old, while the mothers were around 40 +/- 4 years old. After adapter ligation with NEBNext reagents, the libraries were sequenced on Illumina HiSeq 2000 with 100+100 nt paired-end reads. To prevent cross-contamination, the mother and child libraries were prepared a month apart and were sequenced in separate runs. For each donor, between about 450,000 and 2,300,000 distinct TCR beta clonotypes were identified. Naive TCR beta clonotypes were estimated from low-frequency clonotypes matched to each donor's FACS-determined naive share, without sorting.

The receptor's source is a boy younger than 18 in good health. Sample: blood. Recombination joined TRBV5-1 with TRBJ2-4, and 13 junctional nucleotides match TRBD2. In nucleotides, the sequence is TGCGCCAGCAGCCCGGGACTAGCGGGACCCAAAAACATTCAGTACTTC. This yields the protein CASSPGLAGPKNIQYF. This CDR3, with the reference TRBV5-1 and TRBJ2-4 proteins standing in past its ends, gives the full variable domain KAGVTQTPRYLIKTRGQQVTLSCSPISGHRSVSWYQQTPGQGLQFLFEYFSETQRNKGNFPGRFSGRQFSNSRSEMNVSTLELGDSALYLCASSPGLAGPKNIQYFGAGTRLSVL.